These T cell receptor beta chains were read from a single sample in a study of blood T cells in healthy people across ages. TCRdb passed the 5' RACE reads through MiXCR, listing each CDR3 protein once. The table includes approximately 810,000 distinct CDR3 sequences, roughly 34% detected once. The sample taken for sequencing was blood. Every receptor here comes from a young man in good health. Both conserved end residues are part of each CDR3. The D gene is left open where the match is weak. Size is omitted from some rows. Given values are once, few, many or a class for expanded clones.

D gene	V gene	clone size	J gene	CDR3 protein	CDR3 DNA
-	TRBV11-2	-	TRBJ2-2	CASSPHLTGELFF	TGTGCCAGCAGCCCCCACCTAACCGGGGAGCTGTTTTTT
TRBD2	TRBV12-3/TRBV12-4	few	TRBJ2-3	CASSSGGSGGTDTQYF	TGTGCCAGCAGTTCGGGGGGTAGCGGGGGCACAGATACGCAGTATTTT
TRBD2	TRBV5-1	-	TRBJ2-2	CASSQTSEELFF	TGCGCCAGCAGTCAGACTAGCGAGGAGCTGTTTTTT
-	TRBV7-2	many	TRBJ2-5	CASSSPTGSAKGETQYF	TGTGCCAGCAGCTCCCCAACCGGTAGCGCCAAGGGGGAGACCCAGTACTTC
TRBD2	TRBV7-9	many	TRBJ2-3	CASSHQTSGGGTDTQYF	TGTGCCAGCAGCCATCAAACTAGCGGGGGAGGCACAGATACGCAGTATTTT
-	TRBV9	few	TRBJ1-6	CASSVEGPDSPLHF	TGTGCCAGCAGCGTAGAAGGGCCCGATTCACCCCTCCACTTT
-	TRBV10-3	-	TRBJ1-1	CAISESVRGLGEAFF	TGTGCCATCAGTGAAAGCGTCAGGGGTCTGGGTGAAGCTTTCTTT
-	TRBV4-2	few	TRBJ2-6	CASSRLRVGSGANVLTF	TGTGCCAGCAGCCGTTTAAGGGTTGGCTCTGGGGCCAACGTCCTGACTTTC
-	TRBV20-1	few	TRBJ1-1	CSARDRHNTEAFF	TGCAGTGCTAGAGATCGGCATAACACTGAAGCTTTCTTT
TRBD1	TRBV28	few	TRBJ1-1	CASTGGGINTEAFF	TGTGCCAGCACAGGGGGGGGGATTAACACTGAAGCTTTCTTT
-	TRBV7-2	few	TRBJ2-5	CASSQTVYNEQYF	TGTGCCAGCAGCCAGACGGTATACAATGAGCAGTACTTC
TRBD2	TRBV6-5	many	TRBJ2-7	CASRLAEPISYEQYF	TGTGCCAGCAGGCTAGCGGAGCCCATCTCCTACGAGCAGTACTTC
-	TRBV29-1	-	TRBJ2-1	CSVRGEGGGLYNEQFF	TGCAGCGTGCGAGGGGAGGGAGGGGGACTCTACAATGAGCAGTTCTTC
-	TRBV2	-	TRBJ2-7	CASNSEYEQYF	TGTGCCAGCAATTCCGAGTACGAGCAGTACTTC
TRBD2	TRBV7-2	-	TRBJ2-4	CASSLLHLRLAGGSKNIQYF	TGTGCCAGCAGCTTATTACACCTGCGGCTAGCGGGGGGGAGCAAAAACATTCAGTACTTC
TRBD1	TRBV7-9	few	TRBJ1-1	CAGGTGGVTEAFF	TGTGCCGGGGGGACAGGGGGCGTTACTGAAGCTTTCTTT
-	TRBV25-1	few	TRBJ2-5	CASSESAWDQETQYF	TGTGCCAGCAGTGAATCGGCCTGGGACCAAGAGACCCAGTACTTC
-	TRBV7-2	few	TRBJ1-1	CASSLNFWGMGSEAFF	TGTGCCAGCAGCTTAAATTTTTGGGGCATGGGCTCTGAAGCTTTCTTT
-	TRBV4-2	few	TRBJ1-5	CASSQERFDRDGGNQPQHF	TGTGCCAGCAGCCAAGAGAGGTTCGACAGAGATGGTGGCAATCAGCCCCAGCATTTT
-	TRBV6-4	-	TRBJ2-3	CASSDSKGAPDMQYF	TGTGCCAGCAGTGACTCGAAGGGAGCTCCAGATATGCAGTATTTT
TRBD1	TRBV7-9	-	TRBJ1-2	CASSSQDRGLRDGYTF	TGTGCCAGCAGCTCCCAGGACAGGGGTTTAAGGGATGGCTACACCTTC
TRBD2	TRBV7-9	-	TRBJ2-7	CASSSRSGGSSYEQYF	TGTGCCAGCAGCTCTCGTAGCGGGGGTAGCTCCTACGAGCAGTACTTC
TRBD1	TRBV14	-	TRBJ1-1	CASSKARDSLLNTEAFF	TGTGCCAGCAGCAAAGCCCGGGACAGCCTTTTGAACACTGAAGCTTTCTTT
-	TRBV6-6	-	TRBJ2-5	CASSSDPITLEETQYF	TGTGCCAGCAGCTCCGACCCTATCACCCTGGAAGAGACCCAGTACTTC
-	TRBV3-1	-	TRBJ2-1	CASSQSSTEQFF	TGTGCCAGCAGCCAGTCTTCGACTGAGCAGTTCTTC
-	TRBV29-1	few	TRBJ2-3	CSAEPGHITDTQYF	TGCAGCGCCGAGCCGGGACACATCACAGATACGCAGTATTTT
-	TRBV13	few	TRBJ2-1	CASSGSGNEQFF	TGTGCCAGCAGCGGGTCGGGGAATGAGCAGTTCTTC
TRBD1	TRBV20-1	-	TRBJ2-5	CSARKGQGKETQYF	TGCAGTGCTAGAAAGGGACAGGGAAAAGAGACCCAGTACTTC
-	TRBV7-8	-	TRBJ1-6	CASSLERAGNSPLHF	TGTGCCAGCAGCTTAGAAAGGGCAGGGAACTCACCCCTCCACTTT
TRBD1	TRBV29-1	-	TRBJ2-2	CSVRDRTNTEELFF	TGCAGCGTTCGGGACAGGACGAACACCGAGGAGCTGTTTTTT
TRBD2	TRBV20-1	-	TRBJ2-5	CSARRTSSTETQYF	TGCAGTGCTAGAAGGACTAGCTCTACGGAGACCCAGTACTTC
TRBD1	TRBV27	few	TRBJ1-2	CASSLTAGTVNYGYTF	TGTGCCAGCAGTTTAACCGCCGGGACAGTCAACTATGGCTACACCTTC
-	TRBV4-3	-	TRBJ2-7	CASSQDTTGRVGSYEQYF	TGCGCCAGCAGCCAAGATACAACAGGGAGGGTTGGCTCCTACGAGCAGTACTTC
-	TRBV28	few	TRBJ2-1	CASSLHAGAPHNEQFF	TGTGCCAGCAGTTTACATGCAGGGGCTCCTCACAATGAGCAGTTCTTC
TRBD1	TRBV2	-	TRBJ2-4	CASRGDSAKNIQYF	TGTGCCAGCAGGGGGGACAGCGCCAAAAACATTCAGTACTTC
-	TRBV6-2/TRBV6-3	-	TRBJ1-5	CASREVMQPQHF	TGTGCCAGCAGGGAGGTCATGCAGCCCCAGCATTTT
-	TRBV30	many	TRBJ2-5	CAWSVAVQETQYF	TGTGCCTGGAGTGTCGCGGTACAAGAGACCCAGTACTTC
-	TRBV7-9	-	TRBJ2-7	CASSLAAGQGRNEQYF	TGTGCCAGCAGCTTAGCGGCTGGGCAGGGCCGCAATGAGCAGTACTTC
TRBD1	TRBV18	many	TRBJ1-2	CASSDREDYGYTF	TGTGCCAGCTCGGACAGGGAGGACTATGGCTACACCTTC
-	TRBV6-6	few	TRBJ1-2	CASSLTTITEDGYTF	TGTGCCAGCAGTCTGACAACCATTACAGAAGATGGCTACACCTTC
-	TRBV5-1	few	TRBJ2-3	CASSPFGLDSTDTQYF	TGCGCCAGCAGCCCGTTTGGACTGGACTCTACAGATACGCAGTATTTT
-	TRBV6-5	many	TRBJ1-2	CASSPRQGSGYTF	TGTGCCAGCAGTCCCCGGCAGGGAAGCGGCTACACCTTC
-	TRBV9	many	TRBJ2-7	CASSVGIGVAPNYEQYF	TGTGCCAGCAGCGTAGGAATTGGGGTAGCGCCAAACTACGAGCAGTACTTC
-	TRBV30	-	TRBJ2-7	CARSVSRYEQYF	TGTGCCCGGAGTGTCTCCAGGTACGAGCAGTACTTC
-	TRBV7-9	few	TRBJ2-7	CASSPTDLSSYEQYF	TGTGCCAGCAGCCCGACAGACCTCAGCTCCTACGAGCAGTACTTC
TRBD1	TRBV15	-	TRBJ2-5	CATSGGDRAYNEQYF	TGTGCCACCAGCGGAGGTGACAGGGCGTACAATGAGCAGTACTTC
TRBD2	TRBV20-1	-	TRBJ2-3	CSASNIAGSTDTQYF	TGCAGTGCTAGTAATATAGCGGGAAGCACAGATACGCAGTATTTT
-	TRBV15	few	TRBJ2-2	CATSSGANTGELFF	TGTGCCACCAGCTCGGGAGCGAACACCGGGGAGCTGTTTTTT
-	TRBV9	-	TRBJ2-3	CASSVTPGSTDTQYF	TGTGCCAGCAGCGTAACCCCCGGCAGCACAGATACGCAGTATTTT
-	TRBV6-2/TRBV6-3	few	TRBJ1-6	CASSYQRENSPLHF	TGTGCCAGCAGTTACCAACGGGAGAATTCACCCCTCCACTTT
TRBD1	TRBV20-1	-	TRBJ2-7	CSARDWRRGGGSYEQYF	TGCAGTGCTAGAGATTGGCGGCGAGGGGGCGGGTCCTACGAGCAGTACTTC
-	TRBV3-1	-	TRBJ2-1	CASGGLERGEQFF	TGTGCCAGCGGAGGGCTAGAGCGAGGTGAGCAGTTCTTC
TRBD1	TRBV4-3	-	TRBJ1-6	CASSGGTANSPLHF	TGCGCCAGCAGCGGTGGGACAGCCAATTCACCCCTCCACTTT
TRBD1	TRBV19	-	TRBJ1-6	CASGTGSNSPLHF	TGTGCCAGTGGGACAGGGAGTAATTCACCCCTCCACTTT
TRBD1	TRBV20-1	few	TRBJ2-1	CSAPDRANYNEQFF	TGCAGTGCCCCCGACAGGGCAAACTACAATGAGCAGTTCTTC
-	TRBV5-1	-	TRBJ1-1	CASSLAGFQGSSNTEAFF	TGCGCCAGCAGCTTGGCCGGGTTCCAGGGTTCGTCCAACACTGAAGCTTTCTTT
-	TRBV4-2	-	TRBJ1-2	CARSQDGGGANYGYTF	TGTGCCCGCAGCCAAGATGGAGGGGGGGCTAACTATGGCTACACCTTC